The count of the clone carrying this T cell receptor beta chain is one. CDR3 length: 15 residues. Germline CDR1 and CDR2: SGHAT and FQNNGV. The junction had 7 bases not matched to a gene; V was cut back by 1 base and J by 9 bases. The data originate from a study of technical replicates of blood from a few donors. Assay used: immunoSEQ multiplex PCR; TCRdb lists only in-frame clones, some missing. The data contain about 50,000 clones, roughly 95% of them seen just once; the ten biggest clones take up around 0.4%. V is TRBV11-2 and J is TRBJ2-1; 9 bases align to TRBD2. This receptor was taken from a human donor in good health. The sample was T cells isolated from PBMCs. CDR3 sequence reads: CASSLAGGRGSEQFF. The CDR3 region has the DNA TGTGCCAGCAGCTTAGCTGGCGGGAGGGGAAGTGAGCAGTTCTTC.